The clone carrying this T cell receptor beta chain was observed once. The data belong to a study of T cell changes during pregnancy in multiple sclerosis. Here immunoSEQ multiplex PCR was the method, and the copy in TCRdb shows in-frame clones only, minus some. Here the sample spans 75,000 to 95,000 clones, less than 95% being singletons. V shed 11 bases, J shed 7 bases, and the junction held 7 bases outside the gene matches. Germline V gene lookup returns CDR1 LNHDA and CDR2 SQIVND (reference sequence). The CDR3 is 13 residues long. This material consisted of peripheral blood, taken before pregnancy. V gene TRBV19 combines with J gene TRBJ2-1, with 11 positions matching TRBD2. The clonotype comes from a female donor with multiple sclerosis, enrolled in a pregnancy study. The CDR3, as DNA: TGTGCCCGTACTAGCGGGAGTGGTAATGAGCAGTTCTTC. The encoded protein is CARTSGSGNEQFF.